This T cell receptor beta chain was recovered during a study of blood T cell repertoires in COVID-19. Study-level background: Collection of acute and convalescent COVID-19 samples took place in the United States, Italy and Spain. T cells, B-cell-depleted T cells, or PBMCs supplied cDNA or gDNA.

The CDR3 has 16 amino acids. Germline lookup yields CDR1 MGHRA and CDR2 YSYEKL. J lost 4 bases, V lost 1 base, and 7 bases had no gene match. Original processing notes: Reference gene primers were amplified, and this amplification served to estimate nucleated cell counts. Produced via immunoSEQ multiplex PCR; TCRdb's table is partial and in-frame only. The V and J calls and clone size were taken over from that table, and D and trimming were inferred from the DNA. The profile shows about 250,000 clones, approximately 86% of them singletons. Sequencing used peripheral blood. This clonotype was obtained from a young woman with acute or convalescent COVID-19. The rearrangement uses TRBV4-1 and TRBJ2-1, with TRBD1 matching over 7 bases. This chain's CDR3 is CASSQGSSTGYNEQFF. The CDR3 DNA sequence: TGCGCCAGCAGCCAAGGCTCGTCGACAGGGTACAATGAGCAGTTCTTC.